One sample yielded the 18 T cell receptor beta chains listed below, sequenced in a study of blood T cell repertoires in COVID-19. The table came from immunoSEQ multiplex PCR; TCRdb's copy has only in-frame clones and leaves some out. The table lists 270,000 or so clones, roughly 84% of them singletons. The material sequenced was peripheral blood. The receptors here all came from a young woman with acute or convalescent COVID-19.

CDR3 sequence (DNA): TGCGCCAGCAGCCAGGACAGGACCACCTACGAGCAGTACTTC. Translating gives CASSQDRTTYEQYF. The chain uses TRBV4-3 and TRBJ2-7; 7 bases line up with TRBD1. With V trimmed by 3 bases and J by 2 bases, 4 bases remained unmatched. The CDR3 is made up of 14 amino acids. Germline assignment: CDR1 LGHNA and CDR2 YSLEER.

This rearrangement joins TRBV18 to TRBJ2-5; D possibly corresponds to TRBD1 (5 bases). Germline values: CDR1 KGHSH, CDR2 LQKENI. Trimming pared 3 bases from V and 3 bases from J, leaving 11 bases between. The CDR3 runs to 14 residues. This CDR3 is CASSPGIGEETQYF. DNA for the CDR3: TGTGCCAGCTCACCGGGCATAGGGGAAGAGACCCAGTACTTC.

The rearrangement joins TRBV5-4 to TRBJ1-2, with 7 bases lining up with TRBD1. The CDR3 contains 15 residues. The V segment lost 0 bases and the J segment 6 bases; nucleotides outside the gene matches: 8. The V gene's germline CDR1 is SGHNT and CDR2 YYREEE (reference sequence). As DNA, the CDR3 is TGTGCCAGCAGCTTGGGGGTACCGGGACAGAATGGCTACACCTTC. This codes for CASSLGVPGQNGYTF.

The chain links TRBV7-9 to TRBJ1-2, with D maybe TRBD1 (6 bases). The V and J ends lost 5 bases and 4 bases respectively, with 14 bases between them. CDR3 length: 14 residues. Germline V CDR1 and CDR2: SEHNR, FQNEAQ (reference sequence). This CDR3 is CASSTTGSLYGYTF. CDR3 coding DNA: TGTGCCAGCAGCACGACAGGTTCTCTCTATGGCTACACCTTC.

The chain couples TRBV7-2 to TRBJ2-2, with 8 bases aligning to TRBD2. The CDR3 extends over 16 amino acids. The junction had 6 bases not matched to a gene; V was cut back by 3 bases and J by 3 bases. Germline CDR1 is SGHTA and CDR2 is FQGNSA. The CDR3 protein is CASSLFASGYTGELFF. The CDR3 coding sequence is TGTGCCAGCAGCTTGTTCGCTAGCGGGTACACCGGGGAGCTGTTTTTT. Drawing the rest from reference TRBV7-2 and TRBJ2-2, the complete variable domain is GAGVSQSPSNKVTEKGKDVELRCDPISGHTALYWYRQSLGQGLEFLIYFQGNSAPDKSGLPSDRFSAERTGGSVSTLTIQRTQQEDSAVYLCASSLFASGYTGELFFGEGSRLTVL.

J is TRBJ1-5 and V is TRBV29-1, with a possible D match to TRBD1 (5 bases). V shed 5 bases and J shed 3 bases, with 14 bases lying between them. The CDR3 loop spans 14 amino acids. Germline V CDR1 and CDR2: SQVTM, ANQGSEA. DNA of the CDR3: TGCAGCGTTAGTCGAGCAGGGCACAATCAGCCCCAGCATTTT. It translates to CSVSRAGHNQPQHF.

This chain joins TRBV3-1 (or the pseudogene TRBV3-2) and TRBJ2-5; TRBD2 aligns across 9 bases. Germline V CDR1 and CDR2: LGHDT, YNNKEL (reference sequence). CDR3 size: 15 residues. J lost 10 bases, V lost 0 bases, and 9 bases had no gene match. The CDR3 region has the DNA TGTGCCAGCAGCCAAGATTCTAGCGGGGTACGGGACCAGTACTTC. Protein product: CASSQDSSGVRDQYF.

The chain is built from TRBV4-3 and TRBJ2-1; 12 positions match TRBD2. This CDR3 comprises 16 residues. The trim removed 4 bases at V and 7 bases at J, leaving 8 bases unmatched. Germline CDR1 reads LGHNA; CDR2 reads YSLEER. CDR3 sequence: CASSLYLAGGNNEQFF. CDR3 nucleotides: TGCGCCAGCAGCCTGTATCTAGCGGGAGGGAATAATGAGCAGTTCTTC.

The rearrangement uses TRBV28 and TRBJ1-2; the D is unclear. V gave up 6 bases and J gave up 3 bases, with 8 bases separating them. Germline V gives CDR1 MDHEN, CDR2 SYDVKM. The CDR3 extends over 12 amino acids. The DNA of the CDR3 is TGTGCCAGCAGGCCCCGAGACTATGGCTACACCTTC. The encoded protein is CASRPRDYGYTF.

The chain recombines TRBV11-2 with TRBJ2-7; TRBD2 might be the D (5 bases). This CDR3 is 12 amino acids long. Per the germline V gene, CDR1 is SGHAT and CDR2 is FQNNGV. Trimming left V 4 bases short and J 6 bases short, with 10 bases between. CDR3: CASSSTSGEQYF. The CDR3 DNA reads as TGTGCCAGCAGCTCAACTAGTGGCGAGCAGTACTTC.

This sequence joins TRBV19 and TRBJ2-1; 8 bases are shared with TRBD2. J gave up 0 bases and V 0 bases, and 10 bases lay outside the gene matches. CDR1 and CDR2 from the germline V gene are LNHDA and SQIVND (reference sequence). This CDR3 contains 19 residues. The CDR3 nucleotides are TGTGCCAGTAGTATAGATGTAACCGGGACTAGAGTCTCCTACAATGAGCAGTTCTTC. It translates to CASSIDVTGTRVSYNEQFF.

The chain joins TRBV4-3 to TRBJ2-3; D ambiguous. The CDR3 length is 15 residues. V was cut by 0 bases and J by 0 bases, with 7 bases left in between. Germline-derived CDR1 and CDR2 are LGHNA and YSLEER. The CDR3 nucleotides are TGCGCCAGCAGCCAAGACTACTTTAGCACAGATACGCAGTATTTT. Translation gives CASSQDYFSTDTQYF.

This chain joins TRBV7-9 and TRBJ1-6, with D unclear. Trimming stripped 5 bases from V and 7 bases from J, with 15 bases between. This CDR3 comprises 15 residues. The germline V gene has CDR1 SEHNR and CDR2 FQNEAQ (reference sequence). The CDR3 coding sequence is TGTGCCAGCAGCCCCCCCGGGTCTGGCAATTCACCCCTCCACTTT. It encodes CASSPPGSGNSPLHF.

CDR3 DNA sequence: TGTGCCAGCAGCATCCAAACCCCTAGCGGGACTCGGGGCTACGAGCAGTACTTC. It specifies CASSIQTPSGTRGYEQYF. This chain links TRBV9 with TRBJ2-7, with 9 bases fitting TRBD2. The V gene end was trimmed by 4 bases and the J gene end by 3 bases; junction bases not matched to a gene: 17. Germline lookup yields CDR1 SGDLS and CDR2 YYNGEE. CDR3 length: 18 amino acids.

This sequence joins TRBV7-6 and TRBJ2-5, with TRBD2 identical over 8 bases. The germline gives CDR1 SGHVS, CDR2 FNYEAQ. Trimming cost V 1 base and J 5 bases; bases outside gene matches: 6. This CDR3 has 15 amino acids. The DNA for the CDR3 is TGTGCCAGCAGCTTAGGGGGGACTAGACGCGAGACCCAGTACTTC. Translated, it gives CASSLGGTRRETQYF.

The J gene is TRBJ2-7, the V gene TRBV27; D gene ambiguous. Trimming left V 8 bases short and J 6 bases short, with 8 bases between. This CDR3 comprises 10 residues. Germline V gene lookup returns CDR1 MNHEY and CDR2 SMNVEV (reference sequence). The DNA for the CDR3 is TGTGCCAGCCCCCAGTCCGAGCAGTACTTC. Protein product: CASPQSEQYF.

The J gene is TRBJ1-1, the V gene TRBV5-1, with D perhaps TRBD1 (5 bases). Trimming stripped 0 bases from V and 4 bases from J, with 19 bases between. This CDR3 has 17 residues. Germline CDR1 and CDR2: SGHRS and YFSETQ. The CDR3 spells CASSLADGGVRSTEAFF. The DNA for the CDR3 is TGCGCCAGCAGCTTGGCGGACGGGGGAGTAAGGAGCACTGAAGCTTTCTTT.

This clone was observed many times. The chain has TRBV7-2 and TRBJ1-2, with D hard to call. Germline loops: CDR1 SGHTA, CDR2 FQGNSA. This CDR3 has 16 amino acids. Trimming removed 1 base from V and 0 bases from J, with 12 bases in between. The CDR3: CASSLGAFETNYGYTF. As DNA, the CDR3 is TGTGCCAGCAGCTTAGGGGCCTTTGAGACTAACTATGGCTACACCTTC. The entire variable domain, with the rest obtained from reference TRBV7-2 and TRBJ1-2, is as follows: GAGVSQSPSNKVTEKGKDVELRCDPISGHTALYWYRQSLGQGLEFLIYFQGNSAPDKSGLPSDRFSAERTGGSVSTLTIQRTQQEDSAVYLCASSLGAFETNYGYTFGSGTRLTVV.